The next 24 T cell receptor beta chains were all read from a single sample in a study of blood T cell repertoires in COVID-19. Libraries were prepared by immunoSEQ multiplex PCR; TCRdb keeps only in-frame clonotypes and omits some of them. In the table there are 60,000 to 85,000 clones, around 78% of which are singletons. The sample comprised peripheral blood. The receptors stem from a human donor in a cohort sampled during active COVID-19.

The chain carries TRBV5-5 and TRBJ2-3; D gene ambiguous. Germline V lookup: CDR1 SGHKS, CDR2 YYEKEE (reference sequence). Trimming shortened V by 3 bases and J by 4 bases, and 6 bases separated the two germline ends. The CDR3 spans 12 residues. CDR3 coding DNA: TGTGCCAGCAGCTACCAGGCAGATACGCAGTATTTT. Its translation is CASSYQADTQYF.

The chain employs TRBV5-1 and TRBJ2-7, with 10 positions matching TRBD1. Trimming took 4 bases from V and 3 from J; bases not matched to a gene: 10. CDR1 SGHRS and CDR2 YFSETQ come from the germline V gene. CDR3 length equals 16 residues. CDR3 DNA: TGCGCCAGCAGCCTCCGACAGGGGGCTTCCCTCTACGAGCAGTACTTC. Encoded protein: CASSLRQGASLYEQYF.

The chain links TRBV28 to TRBJ2-7, with 10 positions matching TRBD1. V trimming: 4 bases; J trimming: 3 bases; junction bases outside the gene matches: 6. The CDR3 runs 15 residues. Germline CDR1 and CDR2: MDHEN and SYDVKM. The CDR3 DNA sequence: TGTGCCAGCAGTTCAGCCGGGACAGGGGTCTACGAGCAGTACTTC. It translates to CASSSAGTGVYEQYF.

The genes are TRBV7-2 and TRBJ2-1; no clear D gene. CDR1 is SGHTA and CDR2 is FQGNSA in the germline V gene. The CDR3 spans 14 residues. V was pared by 2 bases and J by 3 bases, with 8 bases between. The DNA of the CDR3 is TGTGCCAGCAGCTTACTCCCGAGCTACAATGAGCAGTTCTTC. It specifies CASSLLPSYNEQFF.

Of note for this clone: The same CDR3 arises from other DNA sequences in this sample as well. The CDR3 DNA reads TGCAGCGTGGGACAGGGTGGAGATACGCAGTATTTT. Residues: CSVGQGGDTQYF. V usage is TRBV29-1 and J usage is TRBJ2-3; TRBD1 agrees at 9 bases. Trimming removed 6 bases from V and 5 bases from J; junction bases left unmatched: 3. CDR3 length: 12 residues. Germline loops: CDR1 SQVTM, CDR2 ANQGSEA.

This chain connects TRBV28 to TRBJ1-1; possibly TRBD1 for D (6 bases). This CDR3 region has 14 residues. The germline gives CDR1 MDHEN, CDR2 SYDVKM. Trimming left V 7 bases short and J 5 bases short, with 17 bases between. CDR3 sequence: CASIPQGIMTEAFF. CDR3 nucleotides: TGTGCCAGCATTCCCCAGGGGATTATGACTGAAGCTTTCTTT. Drawing the rest from reference TRBV28 and TRBJ1-1, the complete variable domain is DVKVTQSSRYLVKRTGEKVFLECVQDMDHENMFWYRQDPGLGLRLIYFSYDVKMKEKGDIPEGYSVSREKKERFSLILESASTNQTSMYLCASIPQGIMTEAFFGQGTRLTVV.

The chain is built from TRBV6-6 and TRBJ2-1; TRBD2 matches 8 bases. V lost 5 bases and J lost 5; bases outside the gene matches: 11. Germline-derived CDR1 and CDR2 are MNHNY and SVGAGI (reference sequence). The CDR3 sequence is 16 residues long. CDR3 sequence (DNA): TGTGCCAGCAGTCCCGTTGGGCGGGAGGTACACAATGAGCAGTTCTTC. This gives the protein CASSPVGREVHNEQFF.

The chain has TRBV6-6 and TRBJ1-1, with D perhaps TRBD1 (5 bases). Trimming left V 8 bases short and J 1 base short, with 17 bases between. Germline V lookup: CDR1 MNHNY, CDR2 SVGAGI (reference sequence). The CDR3 contains 15 residues. The CDR3 nucleotides read TGTGCCAGCGGAGGGGAGACAGCACCGAACACTGAAGCTTTCTTT. It yields the protein CASGGETAPNTEAFF.

The rearrangement links TRBV29-1 to TRBJ2-5; 11 bases fit TRBD2. Trimming took 6 bases from V and 5 from J; bases not matched to a gene: 5. CDR1 and CDR2 from the germline V gene are SQVTM and ANQGSEA. The CDR3 has 13 amino acids. Written as DNA, the CDR3 is TGCAGCGTCTGTACTAGCGGGAGTGAGACCCAGTACTTC. Encoded protein: CSVCTSGSETQYF.

The chain has TRBV19 and TRBJ1-1; D uncertain. The CDR3 is made up of 14 amino acids. Germline CDR1 is LNHDA and CDR2 is SQIVND (reference sequence). Trimming stripped 0 bases from V and 1 base from J, with 6 bases between. CDR3 amino acids: CASSIDTPNTEAFF. In nucleotides, the CDR3 is TGTGCCAGTAGTATAGACACTCCGAACACTGAAGCTTTCTTT.

The chain combines TRBV6-2 or TRBV6-3 with TRBJ1-2, with D possibly TRBD1 on 5 matching bases. This CDR3 comprises 12 residues. Germline V CDR1 and CDR2: MNHEY, SVGEGT. The V gene lost 4 bases and the J gene lost 5 bases, with 8 bases spanning the gap. The CDR3 DNA reads TGTGCCAGCAGTTCGCAGGGATATGGCTACACCTTC. Translation gives CASSSQGYGYTF.

This chain connects TRBV18 to TRBJ2-3; D perhaps matches TRBD2 (6 bases). Germline assignment: CDR1 KGHSH and CDR2 LQKENI. The V end lost 4 bases, the J end lost 3 bases, and 17 bases lay between the germline ends. CDR3 length: 16 residues. CDR3 DNA: TGTGCCAGCTCACGTCAGGTAGCGGCCAATACAGATACGCAGTATTTT. Translation gives CASSRQVAANTDTQYF.

This rearrangement joins TRBV5-6 to TRBJ2-3; 14 bases line up with TRBD2. V gave up 0 bases and J gave up 6 bases; unmatched junction bases: 6. The CDR3 is 17 residues long. Germline V gene data show CDR1 as SGHDT and CDR2 as YYEEEE. CDR3 nucleotides: TGTGCCAGCAGCTTGGGGGGACTAGCGGGAGTTCGGGATACGCAGTATTTT. Translating gives CASSLGGLAGVRDTQYF.

The V and J genes are TRBV11-3 and TRBJ2-1; 8 bases line up with TRBD2. V lost 3 bases and J lost 3; bases outside the gene matches: 1. CDR1 SGHNT and CDR2 YENEEA come from the germline V gene. CDR3 size: 14 residues. The DNA for the CDR3 is TGTGCCAGCAGCTTGGGACTAGGCTACAATGAGCAGTTCTTC. This gives the protein CASSLGLGYNEQFF.

The chain links TRBV6-6 to TRBJ1-3; D unresolved. Germline V gene data show CDR1 as MNHNY and CDR2 as SVGAGI (reference sequence). CDR3 length equals 13 residues. Trimming took off 7 bases at V and 11 bases at J, with 18 bases between the two ends. As DNA, the CDR3 is TGTGCCAGCACCCACGAGCGAATAGGCGCCATATATTTT. It encodes CASTHERIGAIYF.

V usage is TRBV5-4 and J usage is TRBJ2-1; 8 nucleotides align to TRBD2. CDR1 is SGHNT, CDR2 YYREEE, per germline (reference sequence). CDR3 length equals 15 residues. V shed 0 bases and J 6 bases; nucleotides not matched to a gene: 5. The CDR3 sequence is CASSLVTGGSNEQFF. As DNA, the CDR3 is TGTGCCAGCAGCTTGGTGACGGGAGGGAGCAATGAGCAGTTCTTC.

The chain links TRBV28 to TRBJ2-3, with D unclear. Looked up from germline, CDR1 is MDHEN and CDR2 is SYDVKM. The ends were cut back, 3 bases at V and 0 bases at J, with 7 bases in the middle. The length of the CDR3 is 14 residues. The CDR3 nucleotides read TGTGCCAGCAGTTTTCGTCCTAGCACAGATACGCAGTATTTT. This gives the protein CASSFRPSTDTQYF.

This chain uses TRBV30 with TRBJ2-5; 12 bases fit TRBD2. Unmatched junction bases numbered 6, after V lost 1 base and J lost 6 bases. This CDR3 region has 15 residues. From germline, CDR1 is GTSNPN and CDR2 SVGIG (reference sequence). CDR3 nucleotides: TGTGCCTGGAGTGAGACTAGCGGGAGATCAAAGACCCAGTACTTC. Translation gives CAWSETSGRSKTQYF.

This sequence joins TRBV28 and TRBJ1-6, with 7 bases fitting TRBD1. The V and J ends lost 5 bases and 8 bases, in that order; junction bases with no gene match: 9. From germline, CDR1 is MDHEN and CDR2 SYDVKM. The CDR3 has 15 residues. The CDR3 DNA reads as TGTGCCAGCAGTCCTCCCGGGACAGCCTATTCACCCCTCCACTTT. It encodes CASSPPGTAYSPLHF.

This chain links TRBV11-2 with TRBJ2-2; D may be TRBD1 (6 bases). Germline loops: CDR1 SGHAT, CDR2 FQNNGV. V lost 0 bases to trimming and J lost 5 bases, with 13 bases between them. The CDR3 runs to 16 residues. The CDR3 nucleotides read TGTGCCAGCAGCTTAGAGGCAGGGGTGAGGACCGGGGAGCTGTTTTTT. It yields the protein CASSLEAGVRTGELFF. The whole variable domain, filled in from reference TRBV11-2 and TRBJ2-2, reads EAGVAQSPRYKIIEKRQSVAFWCNPISGHATLYWYQQILGQGPKLLIQFQNNGVVDDSQLPKDRFSAERLKGVDSTLKIQPAKLEDSAVYLCASSLEAGVRTGELFFGEGSRLTVL.

The V gene is TRBV19, the J gene TRBJ2-7; 9 bases line up with TRBD1. The CDR3 runs 15 residues. Trimming took 6 bases from V and 5 from J; bases not matched to a gene: 11. Germline-derived CDR1 and CDR2 are LNHDA and SQIVND (reference sequence). The CDR3 DNA reads TGTGCCAGTAGATCCGGGGGACAGGGAGTCCACGAGCAGTACTTC. Translating it yields CASRSGGQGVHEQYF.

This chain uses TRBV12-5 with TRBJ2-3, with TRBD1 identical over 8 bases. CDR1 is LGHNT, CDR2 FRNRAP, per germline. The V gene end was trimmed by 7 bases and the J gene end by 4 bases; junction bases not matched to a gene: 10. This CDR3 is 15 amino acids long. CDR3 nucleotide sequence: TGTGCTAGTGCCCGGACAGGGAGTTTAGCAGATACGCAGTATTTT. Translation gives CASARTGSLADTQYF.

The J gene is TRBJ2-1, the V gene TRBV30; 12 bases agree with TRBD1. CDR1 GTSNPN and CDR2 SVGIG come from the germline V gene (reference sequence). J was trimmed by 11 bases and V by 7 bases; bases with no gene match: 12. The CDR3 consists of 14 residues. The CDR3 here is CASVGDRGLGKQFF. CDR3 DNA: TGTGCCTCAGTGGGGGACAGGGGGCTAGGTAAGCAGTTCTTC.

V usage is TRBV2 and J usage is TRBJ1-1, with TRBD1 matching over 9 bases. The germline V gene has CDR1 SNHLY and CDR2 FYNNEI. V gave up 6 bases and J gave up 3 bases; unmatched junction bases: 8. The CDR3 contains 15 residues. The CDR3 coding sequence is TGTGCCAGCAGCCCGTTACAGGGGGCGCACACTGAAGCTTTCTTT. It codes for CASSPLQGAHTEAFF. Based on the CDR3 plus reference TRBV2 and TRBJ1-1, the full variable domain is EPEVTQTPSHQVTQMGQEVILRCVPISNHLYFYWYRQILGQKVEFLVSFYNNEISEKSEIFDDQFSVERPDGSNFTLKIRSTKLEDSAMYFCASSPLQGAHTEAFFGQGTRLTVV.